A selection of T cell receptor beta chains follows, all from one sample in a study of OX40 agonist ivuxolimab in advanced cancers. Clones were sequenced by immunoSEQ multiplex PCR, and TCRdb holds only the in-frame ones, with some missing. The repertoire has tens of thousands of clones, roughly 89% of them found once; the top ten carry around 11%. The sequences come from CD4+ or CD8+ T cells sorted from blood, collected in a trial of the OX40 agonist ivuxolimab. These receptors were taken from an adult with an advanced solid tumor such as melanoma, head and neck, liver or kidney cancer. The CDR3 runs from the conserved cysteine through the conserved F or W. The order of the fields is V gene, J gene, CDR3 protein.

v_call: TRBV7-9; j_call: TRBJ1-1; cdr3_aa: CASSQKVQGDTEAFF
v_call: TRBV5-8; j_call: TRBJ2-2; cdr3_aa: CASPRGTSLGELFF
v_call: TRBV13; j_call: TRBJ1-5; cdr3_aa: CASSLGQMGAQHF
v_call: TRBV6-5; j_call: TRBJ1-5; cdr3_aa: CASSRDSYNQPQHF
v_call: TRBV5-5; j_call: TRBJ1-1; cdr3_aa: CASSMQSDTEAFF
v_call: TRBV27; j_call: TRBJ2-1; cdr3_aa: CASTGFNEQFF
v_call: TRBV14; j_call: TRBJ2-1; cdr3_aa: CASSILNGIDEQFF
v_call: TRBV6-5; j_call: TRBJ1-2; cdr3_aa: CASSLGPNGYTF
v_call: TRBV7-9; j_call: TRBJ2-2; cdr3_aa: CASSLPRGRNTGELFF
v_call: TRBV11-3; j_call: TRBJ2-3; cdr3_aa: CASSLAEGVLPDTQYF
v_call: TRBV2; j_call: TRBJ1-2; cdr3_aa: CASGGGGGYTF
v_call: TRBV7-9; j_call: TRBJ1-4; cdr3_aa: CASSLVGVGEKLFF
v_call: TRBV27; j_call: TRBJ1-1; cdr3_aa: CASSQAGLVAFF
v_call: TRBV5-6; j_call: TRBJ2-3; cdr3_aa: CASSLALAGVLGGTDTQYF
v_call: TRBV7-8; j_call: TRBJ2-1; cdr3_aa: CASSFIEFNEQFF
v_call: TRBV29-1; j_call: TRBJ2-6; cdr3_aa: CSARGGTGDSGANVLTF
v_call: TRBV19; j_call: TRBJ2-5; cdr3_aa: CASSEGAQETQYF
v_call: TRBV7-8; j_call: TRBJ2-7; cdr3_aa: CASSSRGDRGYEQYF
v_call: TRBV9; j_call: TRBJ1-3; cdr3_aa: CASSGAGSGNTIYF
v_call: TRBV6-5; j_call: TRBJ1-1; cdr3_aa: CASSYSWGTEAFF
v_call: TRBV21-1; j_call: TRBJ1-5; cdr3_aa: CASSPRTDYQPQHF
v_call: TRBV4-1; j_call: TRBJ2-7; cdr3_aa: CASSQTGGMSEQYF
v_call: TRBV28; j_call: TRBJ1-5; cdr3_aa: CASSGTRGTNQPQHF
v_call: TRBV4-1; j_call: TRBJ1-1; cdr3_aa: CASSPLYDNDAFF
v_call: TRBV4-1; j_call: TRBJ2-7; cdr3_aa: CASSQDGAGWGYEQYF
v_call: TRBV5-6; j_call: TRBJ2-3; cdr3_aa: CASSLELAGTTDTQYF
v_call: TRBV5-1; j_call: TRBJ1-4; cdr3_aa: CASSATGDPEKLFF